The sequence of this T cell receptor beta chain was determined in a study of Ad26.COV2.S vaccination and SARS-CoV-2 variants. Sequencing used immunoSEQ multiplex PCR; TCRdb keeps in-frame clones, though not all of them. In the table there are approximately 400,000 clones, about 92% of which are singletons. The CDR3 covers 11 residues. Trimming pared 5 bases from V and 6 bases from J, leaving 8 bases between. Germline V gene lookup returns CDR1 MNHEY and CDR2 SVGAGI. This chain connects TRBV6-5 to TRBJ2-7; no clear D. Material: peripheral blood, obtained after recovery from COVID-19. The TCR was taken from a human donor who had recovered from COVID-19. The CDR3 is CASSNLREQYF. CDR3 coding DNA: TGTGCCAGCAGTAACTTGCGCGAGCAGTACTTC.